This T cell receptor beta chain was recovered during a study of blood T cells in healthy people across ages. This clonotype turned up a few times. Its cognate antigen is unknown. The authors ran a second PCR of about 7 to 11 cycles using a sample-barcoded 5' primer and a J-beta primer mix. Each CDR3 protein is one row after TCRdb ran MiXCR on the 5' RACE reads. The data contain 1.5 million to 1.8 million distinct CDR3 sequences, 42% of them singletons. Deletions cut 5 bases from V and 2 bases from J, with 15 bases between. The CDR3 is 15 residues long. Germline values: CDR1 SGHAT, CDR2 FQNNGV. Samples each yielded at least 6 micrograms of total RNA. General study results and limits: Bulk PBMC profiling left naive and antigen-experienced comparisons inconclusive.

The sample taken for sequencing was blood. The clonotype originates from a woman aged 18 to 35 in good health. The chain has TRBV11-2 and TRBJ2-5; D possibly corresponds to TRBD2 (6 bases). This chain's CDR3 is CASSRQAGWQETQYF. The DNA of the CDR3 is TGTGCCAGCAGCCGCCAGGCGGGATGGCAAGAGACCCAGTACTTC.